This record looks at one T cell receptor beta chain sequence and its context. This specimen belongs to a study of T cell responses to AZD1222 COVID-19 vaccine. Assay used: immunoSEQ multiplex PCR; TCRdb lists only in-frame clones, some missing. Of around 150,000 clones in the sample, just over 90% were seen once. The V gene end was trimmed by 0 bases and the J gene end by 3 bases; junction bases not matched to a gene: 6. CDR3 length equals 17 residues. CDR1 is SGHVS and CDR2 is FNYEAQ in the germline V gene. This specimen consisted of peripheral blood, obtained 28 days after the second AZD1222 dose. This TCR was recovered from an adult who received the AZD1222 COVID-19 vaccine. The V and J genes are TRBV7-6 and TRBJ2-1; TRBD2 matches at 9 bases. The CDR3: CASSLAQSGGHYNEQFF. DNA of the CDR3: TGTGCCAGCAGCTTAGCTCAGAGCGGGGGGCACTACAATGAGCAGTTCTTC.